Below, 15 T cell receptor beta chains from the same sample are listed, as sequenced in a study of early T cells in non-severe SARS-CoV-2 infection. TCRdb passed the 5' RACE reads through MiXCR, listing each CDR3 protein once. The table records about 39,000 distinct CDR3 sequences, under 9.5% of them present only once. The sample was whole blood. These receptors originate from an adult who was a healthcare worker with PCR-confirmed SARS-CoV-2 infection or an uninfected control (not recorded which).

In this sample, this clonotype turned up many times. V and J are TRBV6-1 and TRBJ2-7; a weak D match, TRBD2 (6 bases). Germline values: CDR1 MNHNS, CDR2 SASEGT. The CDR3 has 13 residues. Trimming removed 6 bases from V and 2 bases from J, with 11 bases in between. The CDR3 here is CASSTGLTYEQYF. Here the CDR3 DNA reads TGTGCCAGCAGCACGGGACTCACCTACGAGCAGTACTTC.

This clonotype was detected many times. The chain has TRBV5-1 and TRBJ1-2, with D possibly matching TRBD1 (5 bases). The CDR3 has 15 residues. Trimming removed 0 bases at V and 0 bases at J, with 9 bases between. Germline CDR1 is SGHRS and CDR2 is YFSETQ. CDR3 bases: TGCGCCAGCAGCTTGGCGGGGGGAGCTAACTATGGCTACACCTTC. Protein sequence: CASSLAGGANYGYTF.

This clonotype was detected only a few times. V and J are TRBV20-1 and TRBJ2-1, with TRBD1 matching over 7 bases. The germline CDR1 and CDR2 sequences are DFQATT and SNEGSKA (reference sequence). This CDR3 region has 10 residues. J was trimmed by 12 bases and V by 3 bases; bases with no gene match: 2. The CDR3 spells CSARGQLQFF. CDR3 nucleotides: TGCAGTGCTAGGGGACAGCTGCAGTTCTTC.

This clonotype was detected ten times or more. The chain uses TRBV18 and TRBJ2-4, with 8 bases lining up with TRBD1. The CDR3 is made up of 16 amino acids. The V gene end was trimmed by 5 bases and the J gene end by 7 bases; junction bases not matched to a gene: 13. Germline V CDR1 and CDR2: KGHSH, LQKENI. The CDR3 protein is CASSSQTGAPGNIQYF. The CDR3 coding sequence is TGTGCCAGCTCATCCCAGACAGGGGCACCTGGGAACATTCAGTACTTC.

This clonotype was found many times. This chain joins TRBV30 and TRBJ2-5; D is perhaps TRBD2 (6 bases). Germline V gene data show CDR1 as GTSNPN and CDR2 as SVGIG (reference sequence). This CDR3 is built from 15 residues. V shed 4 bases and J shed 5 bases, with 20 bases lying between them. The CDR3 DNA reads TGTGCCTGGAACCCCGGCGGGAAGGGCAGGGAGACCCAGTACTTC. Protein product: CAWNPGGKGRETQYF. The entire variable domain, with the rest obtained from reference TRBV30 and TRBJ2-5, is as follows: SQTIHQWPATLVQPVGSPLSLECTVEGTSNPNLYWYRQAAGRGLQLLFYSVGIGQISSEVPQNLSASRPQDRQFILSSKKLLLSDSGFYLCAWNPGGKGRETQYFGPGTRLLVL.

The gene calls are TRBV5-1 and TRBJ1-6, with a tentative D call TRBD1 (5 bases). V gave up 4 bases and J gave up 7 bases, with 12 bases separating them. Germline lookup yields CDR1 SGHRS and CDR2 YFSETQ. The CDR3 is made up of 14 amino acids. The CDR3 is CASSNGQANSPLHF. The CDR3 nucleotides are TGCGCCAGCAGCAACGGACAAGCAAATTCACCCCTCCACTTT.

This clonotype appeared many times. CDR3 coding DNA: TGTGCCAGCTCACCACCGGAGGTGGCAGCTTATCAGCCCCAGCATTTT. Protein: CASSPPEVAAYQPQHF. J is TRBJ1-5 and V is TRBV18; D is unclear. Trimming pared 0 bases from V and 5 bases from J, leaving 14 bases between. There are 16 residues in the CDR3. The germline gives CDR1 KGHSH, CDR2 LQKENI.

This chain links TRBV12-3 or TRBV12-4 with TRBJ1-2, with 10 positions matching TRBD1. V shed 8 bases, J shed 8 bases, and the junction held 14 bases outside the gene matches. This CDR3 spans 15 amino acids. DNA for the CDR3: TGTGCCAGCTTACTGCCGGGACAGGGGATAAGAGGCTACACCTTC. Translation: CASLLPGQGIRGYTF.

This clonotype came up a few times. The CDR3 nucleotides read TGTGCCAGTAGCCGGATAACCAGCGCCGGCACCCAGCAGTACTTC. It codes for CASSRITSAGTQQYF. This chain joins TRBV19 and TRBJ2-7, with no clear D. Trimming pared 6 bases from V and 8 bases from J, leaving 23 bases between. Per germline, CDR1 LNHDA and CDR2 SQIVND (reference sequence). The CDR3 length is 15 residues.

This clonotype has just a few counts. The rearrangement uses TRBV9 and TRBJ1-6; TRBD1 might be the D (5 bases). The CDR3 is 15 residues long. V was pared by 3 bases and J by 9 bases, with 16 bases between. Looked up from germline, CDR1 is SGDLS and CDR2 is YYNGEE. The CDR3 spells CASSDTRGGSSPLHF. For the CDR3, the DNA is TGTGCCAGCAGCGACACCCGGGGCGGTAGTTCACCCCTCCACTTT.

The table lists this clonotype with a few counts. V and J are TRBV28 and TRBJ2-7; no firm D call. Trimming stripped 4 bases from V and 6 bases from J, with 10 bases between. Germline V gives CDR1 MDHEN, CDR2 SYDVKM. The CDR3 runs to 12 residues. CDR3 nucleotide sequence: TGTGCCAGCAGTTCCTACCTGGGCGAGCAGTACTTC. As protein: CASSSYLGEQYF.

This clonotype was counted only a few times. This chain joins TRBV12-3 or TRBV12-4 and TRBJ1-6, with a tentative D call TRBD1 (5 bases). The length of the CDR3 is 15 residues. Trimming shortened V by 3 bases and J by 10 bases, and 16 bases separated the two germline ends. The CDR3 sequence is CASSFPGQGRSPLHF. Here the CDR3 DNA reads TGTGCCAGCAGTTTTCCCGGGCAGGGTCGATCACCCCTCCACTTT.

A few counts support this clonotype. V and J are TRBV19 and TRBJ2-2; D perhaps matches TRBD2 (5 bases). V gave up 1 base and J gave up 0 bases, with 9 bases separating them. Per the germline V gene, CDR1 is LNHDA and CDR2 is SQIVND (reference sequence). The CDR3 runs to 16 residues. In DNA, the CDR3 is TGTGCCAGTAGTATAGGGTCCGGGACGAACACCGGGGAGCTGTTTTTT. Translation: CASSIGSGTNTGELFF. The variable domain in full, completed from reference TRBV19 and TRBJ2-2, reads DGGITQSPKYLFRKEGQNVTLSCEQNLNHDAMYWYRQDPGQGLRLIYYSQIVNDFQKGDIAEGYSVSREKKESFPLTVTSAQKNPTAFYLCASSIGSGTNTGELFFGEGSRLTVL.

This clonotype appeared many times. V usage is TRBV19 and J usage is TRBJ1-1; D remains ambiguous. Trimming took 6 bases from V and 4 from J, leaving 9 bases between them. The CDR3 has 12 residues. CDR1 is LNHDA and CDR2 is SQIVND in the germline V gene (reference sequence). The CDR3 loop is CASSYGGTEAFF. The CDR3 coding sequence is TGTGCCAGTAGCTACGGCGGCACTGAAGCTTTCTTT.

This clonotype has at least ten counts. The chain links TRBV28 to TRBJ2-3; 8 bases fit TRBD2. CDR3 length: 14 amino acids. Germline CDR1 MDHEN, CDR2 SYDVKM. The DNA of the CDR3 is TGTGCAGCCTCGGCGGGGGGTCGCACAGATACGCAGTATTTT. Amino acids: CAASAGGRTDTQYF. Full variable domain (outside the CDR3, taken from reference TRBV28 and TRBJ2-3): DVKVTQSSRYLVKRTGEKVFLECVQDMDHENMFWYRQDPGLGLRLIYFSYDVKMKEKGDIPEGYSVSREKKERFSLILESASTNQTSMYLCAASAGGRTDTQYFGPGTRLTVL.